This T cell receptor (beta chain) was recovered during a study of Ad26.COV2.S vaccination and SARS-CoV-2 variants. The protocol was immunoSEQ multiplex PCR, while the TCRdb copy is restricted to in-frame clones and leaves out a portion. Of about 680,000 clones in the sample, roughly 90% were seen once. Sample treatment: around 19 received Ad26.COV2.S at low or high dose, single or two shots; 5 received placebo; per-sample allocation not given. Day 63 after the first injection of vaccine or placebo was the sampling time. CDR1 and CDR2 from the germline V gene are LGHDT and YNNKEL (reference sequence). V was cut by 0 bases and J by 6 bases, with 7 bases left in between. The CDR3 runs to 13 residues.

The material sequenced was peripheral blood, taken in a trial of Ad26.COV2.S vaccine versus placebo. The clonotype was recovered from a person between 18 and 65 years old who received the Ad26.COV2.S COVID-19 vaccine or a placebo. This rearrangement joins TRBV3-1 (or the pseudogene TRBV3-2) to TRBJ2-3, with D unresolved. This CDR3 reads CASSQDERDTQYF. The CDR3 nucleotides read TGTGCCAGCAGCCAAGATGAACGGGATACGCAGTATTTT.